This T cell receptor (beta chain) appears in the sequencing data of a study of T cell responses to AZD1222 COVID-19 vaccine. The assay was immunoSEQ multiplex PCR, and TCRdb's table has in-frame clones only and misses some. The sample has 150,000 to 160,000 clones, about 92% seen once. Per germline, CDR1 GTSNPN and CDR2 SVGIG (reference sequence). V lost 0 bases to trimming and J lost 2 bases, with 18 bases between them. There are 17 residues in the CDR3. General study results and limits: With two AZD1222 doses given, Spike-specific TCR breadth and depth both rose. Reportedly, nearly half the spike-specific TCRs target unmutated variant regions.

With regard to this clone: Its antigen remains unidentified.

V gene TRBV30 combines with J gene TRBJ2-3; TRBD2 might be the D (5 bases). Specimen: peripheral blood, collected on day 0 of AZD1222 vaccination. This clonotype originated in an adult in good health. The CDR3 region is CAWSVWGPAGLTDTQYF. Here the CDR3 DNA reads TGTGCCTGGAGTGTCTGGGGTCCGGCGGGTCTCACAGATACGCAGTATTTT.